The T cell receptor (beta chain) under discussion was sequenced for a study of shared T cell receptors in the human thymus. Germline CDR1 is MDHEN and CDR2 is SYDVKM. This CDR3 comprises 21 residues. The trim removed 5 bases at V and 2 bases at J, leaving 19 bases unmatched. This clone was detected once. Method: immunoSEQ multiplex PCR; TCRdb's copy keeps in-frame clones and lacks some. The sample contains fewer than 700,000 clones, 70% to 90% of which appear only once. The data also belong to a second study, concerning human thymus T cells. As that study records: Thymus tissue was removed during corrective cardiac surgery. Apparent bias marked the V and J gene usage of thymic and blood repertoires. Unrelated individuals had highly overlapping thymic repertoires, as reported in related research.

Specimen: thymocytes. The V call is TRBV28, the J call TRBJ2-1, with 12 nucleotides matching TRBD2. The sequence was collected from a boy younger than two with a congenital heart defect. The CDR3 here is CASSLRLLAGGPTAPYNEQFF. DNA for the CDR3: TGTGCCAGCAGTCTACGATTACTAGCGGGAGGACCTACTGCCCCCTACAATGAGCAGTTCTTC. Full variable domain (missing parts from reference TRBV28 and TRBJ2-1): DVKVTQSSRYLVKRTGEKVFLECVQDMDHENMFWYRQDPGLGLRLIYFSYDVKMKEKGDIPEGYSVSREKKERFSLILESASTNQTSMYLCASSLRLLAGGPTAPYNEQFFGPGTRLTVL.